Here is one TCR beta chain with its context. No antigen is known for it. This may arise from a read error, as a much more abundant clone is one base away. This specimen comes from a study of molecular identifiers for immune sequencing clone quantification. Study outcomes and limitations: Spiked Jurkat TCR RNA originating from one cell could reportedly be identified amid around 1 million naive cells.

J was trimmed by 3 bases and V by 8 bases; bases with no gene match: 4. Germline V gene sequence: CDR1 MDHEN, CDR2 SYDVKM. The CDR3 runs 12 residues. Bulk TCR libraries used previously described methods and listed TCR primers. TCRdb ran MiXCR on the PCR reads and lists one entry per CDR3 protein. The repertoire holds about 630,000 distinct CDR3 sequences, about 25% seen once, with 0.75% to 0.8% in the top ten. From about 19,000 to 1,100,000 sorted cells, naive CD8 libraries were generated with 10%, 30% or 50% RNA. CD8+CD4-CCR7+CD45RA+ sorting gave the naive CD8 T cells. J is TRBJ2-7 and V is TRBV28; TRBD1 aligns across 7 bases. The TCR comes from a human donor in good health. Some libraries in this study had Jurkat cell RNA spiked in. The specimen was naive CD8+ T cells from blood, with Jurkat cell RNA spiked in. Subset described: FACS-sorted CD8+CD4-CCR7+CD45RA+ naive T cells. Written as DNA, the CDR3 is TGTGCCAGCGGACAGGACGTCTACGAGCAGTACTTC. As protein: CASGQDVYEQYF. Filled out from reference TRBV28 and TRBJ2-7, the complete variable domain reads DVKVTQSSRYLVKRTGEKVFLECVQDMDHENMFWYRQDPGLGLRLIYFSYDVKMKEKGDIPEGYSVSREKKERFSLILESASTNQTSMYLCASGQDVYEQYFGPGTRLTVT.